The present T cell receptor (beta chain) was sequenced within a study of cytomegalovirus exposure and HLA in healthy donors. The primer mix had 60 Vbeta and 13 Jbeta primers. Libraries were prepared by immunoSEQ multiplex PCR; TCRdb keeps only in-frame clonotypes and omits some of them. This table has some 140,000 clones, 76% appearing once. Broader study findings: A later analysis found most CMV-associated TCR beta chains apparently HLA-restricted. The sole available immune exposure information was CMV serostatus. Earlier findings revealed that most TCR beta V segments proved productive either about 87% or about 30% of the time.

This CDR3 has 14 residues. The V gene's germline CDR1 is KGHSH and CDR2 LQKENI. V gave up 1 base and J gave up 5 bases; unmatched junction bases: 4. Notes on this clone: Its specificity is not known.

The source material was PBMCs. This sequence was found in a man in his forties in good health and CMV-seronegative. This sequence joins TRBV18 and TRBJ2-5; 7 bases align to TRBD1. In DNA, the CDR3 is TGTGCCAGCTCACCACGGGGACAGAGGGAGACCCAGTACTTC. This translates into CASSPRGQRETQYF.